This record covers a single T cell receptor beta chain. Its matching antigen is unknown. The data belong to a study of human T cells and chemical hapten exposure. Turning to the study itself: Skin of the upper inner arm, approximately 2 cm by approximately 2 cm, received 2% DPC for sensitization. The variation in per-sample TCR yields arose mainly from small differences in pooled library volumes.

Original handling: Individual samples carried between roughly 20,000 and 690,600 TCRs, with some 100,000 as the median. TCRdb independently ran MiXCR on the RACE reads; one entry per CDR3 protein. The V and J calls, along with clone size, are taken from TCRdb and not from the paper's own processing. Among 95,000 to 100,000 distinct CDR3 sequences listed, 9.5% to 15% were seen once. Documented time point: patch test 1, 2 weeks after DPC sensitization. The treatment denotes: therapeutic diphenylcyclopropenone sensitization with weekly scalp DPC. Regarding the study as a whole: Expanded TCRs showed more large CDR3 clusters than pre-sensitization or healthy control sets.

Trimming cost V 4 bases and J 5 bases; bases outside gene matches: 7. This CDR3 is built from 13 residues. Germline V gene lookup returns CDR1 SQVTM and CDR2 ANQGSEA. The clonotype comes from a middle-aged woman with alopecia areata. Some clones in this sample may be carry-over from other donors' samples. The genes are TRBV29-1 and TRBJ2-7; TRBD2 matches 8 bases. This specimen consisted of whole blood, obtained in connection with sensitization to the hapten diphenylcyclopropenone (DPC). The CDR3 loop reads CSVGGGQINEQYF. DNA for the CDR3: TGCAGCGTTGGCGGGGGGCAGATCAACGAGCAGTACTTC.